Below are 24 T cell receptor beta chains sequenced from a single sample in a study of human T cells and chemical hapten exposure. TCRdb re-derived calls from the RACE reads in MiXCR, one entry per CDR3 protein. The sample yields a few hundred thousand distinct CDR3 sequences, roughly 4.8% seen once. Time point in this sample: patch test 1, 2 weeks after DPC sensitization. Treatment meaning: therapeutic diphenylcyclopropenone sensitization with weekly scalp DPC. The sequences come from whole blood, collected in connection with sensitization to the hapten diphenylcyclopropenone (DPC). The source of these receptors is a woman aged 45-65 years with alopecia areata. Some clones in this sample may be carry-over from other donors' samples.

This clonotype was detected ten times or more. This sequence joins TRBV11-2 and TRBJ1-3; D is ambiguous. CDR3 length equals 13 residues. Per the germline V gene, CDR1 is SGHAT and CDR2 is FQNNGV. The V and J ends lost 2 bases and 9 bases respectively, with 11 bases between them. CDR3 bases: TGTGCCAGCAGCTTAAAAGCGGAAACCACCATATATTTT. Translation: CASSLKAETTIYF.

This clonotype was seen ten or more times. The rearrangement joins TRBV4-1 to TRBJ2-7; possibly TRBD1 for D (6 bases). Trimming cost V 1 base and J 3 bases, with 7 bases left between them. Germline assignment: CDR1 MGHRA and CDR2 YSYEKL. This CDR3 has 13 amino acids. CDR3 coding DNA: TGCGCCAGCAGCCAAGGACAGGACTACGAGCAGTACTTC. Amino acids: CASSQGQDYEQYF.

This clonotype showed up many times. V gene TRBV12-3 or TRBV12-4 combines with J gene TRBJ2-2; TRBD2 matches at 13 bases. The CDR3 loop spans 18 amino acids. The trim removed 7 bases at V and 1 base at J, leaving 9 bases unmatched. This chain's CDR3 is CASTRLAGGSGNTGELFF. Here the CDR3 DNA reads TGTGCCAGCACTCGACTAGCGGGGGGTTCTGGGAACACCGGGGAGCTGTTTTTT.

This chain joins TRBV12-3 or TRBV12-4 and TRBJ1-3, with D possibly matching TRBD1 (5 bases). The CDR3 sequence is 14 residues long. V lost 3 bases and J lost 5, with 11 bases in between. CDR3 DNA sequence: TGTGCCAGCAGTTTCACAGGTTACAGAAACACCATATATTTT. This sequence encodes CASSFTGYRNTIYF.

The gene calls are TRBV10-3 and TRBJ2-3; no definite D call. Trimming stripped 3 bases from V and 5 bases from J, with 3 bases between. Germline V gene lookup returns CDR1 ENHRY and CDR2 SYGVKD. CDR3 length: 11 amino acids. CDR3 sequence: CAISDRDTQYF. The CDR3 DNA sequence: TGTGCCATCAGTGACAGAGATACGCAGTATTTT.

This clonotype occurred a few times. Here the CDR3 DNA reads TGCGCCAGCAGCTTGGGACTATACGACGAGACCCAGTACTTC. Translated: CASSLGLYDETQYF. The V gene is TRBV5-1, the J gene TRBJ2-5; the D gene is possibly TRBD2 (5 bases). This CDR3 has 14 residues. With 0 bases removed from V and 5 bases from J, the gap between germline ends came to 11 bases. Per germline, CDR1 SGHRS and CDR2 YFSETQ.

The rearrangement joins TRBV9 to TRBJ2-5; 11 bases line up with TRBD2. J was trimmed by 5 bases and V by 1 base; bases with no gene match: 4. The germline V gene has CDR1 SGDLS and CDR2 YYNGEE. The length of the CDR3 is 15 residues. The CDR3 sequence is CASSVLAGGGETQYF. The CDR3, as DNA: TGTGCCAGCAGCGTACTAGCGGGAGGTGGGGAGACCCAGTACTTC.

This clonotype was recorded at least ten times. The chain joins TRBV6-2 or TRBV6-3 to TRBJ1-1; 9 nucleotides line up with TRBD1. V shed 8 bases and J 7 bases; nucleotides not matched to a gene: 2. The CDR3 is 11 residues long. Germline V gives CDR1 MNHEY, CDR2 SVGEGT. CDR3 sequence (DNA): TGTGCCAGCCGGGACAGGGTTGAAGCTTTCTTT. This sequence encodes CASRDRVEAFF.

In DNA form, the CDR3 reads TGTGCCAGCTGCCGGGACAGGCTTTATGGCTACACCTTC. Protein product: CASCRDRLYGYTF. The chain couples TRBV2 to TRBJ1-2, with 8 bases identical to TRBD1. The CDR3 has 13 amino acids. Losses at the gene ends were 8 bases for V and 5 bases for J; bases not matched to a gene: 7. CDR1 and CDR2 from the germline V gene are SNHLY and FYNNEI.

This clonotype was recorded many times. This chain joins TRBV28 and TRBJ2-5, with 9 bases that match TRBD1. CDR3 size: 15 residues. The germline CDR1 and CDR2 sequences are MDHEN and SYDVKM. V was pared by 7 bases and J by 3 bases, with 9 bases of the junction left unmatched. The CDR3 DNA is TGTGCCAGCACCCGATGGGACAGGGTAAAAGAGACCCAGTACTTC. It is translated as CASTRWDRVKETQYF.

This clonotype was found many times. V usage is TRBV29-1 and J usage is TRBJ1-3, with a tentative D call TRBD1 (5 bases). CDR3 size: 15 residues. Germline-derived CDR1 and CDR2 are SQVTM and ANQGSEA. V gave up 0 bases and J gave up 0 bases, with 9 bases separating them. The CDR3 here is CSVEDERGSGNTIYF. CDR3 nucleotide sequence: TGCAGCGTTGAAGATGAGAGGGGCTCTGGAAACACCATATATTTT.

In its sample, this clonotype was seen many times. This chain uses TRBV7-9 with TRBJ2-5; weak D call: TRBD2 (6 bases). The CDR3 runs to 14 residues. Per germline, CDR1 SEHNR and CDR2 FQNEAQ (reference sequence). V was trimmed by 1 base and J by 6 bases, leaving 12 bases between them. The CDR3 DNA sequence: TGTGCCAGCAGCTTAGGTGGAGGGGTACAGACCCAGTACTTC. It encodes CASSLGGGVQTQYF.

This clonotype appeared many times. CDR3 sequence: CASSLGLAGVETQYF. CDR3 DNA sequence: TGTGCCAGCAGTTTAGGCCTAGCGGGAGTAGAGACCCAGTACTTC. The V gene is TRBV27, the J gene TRBJ2-5, with 10 nucleotides matching TRBD2. The length of the CDR3 is 15 residues. V dropped 2 bases and J dropped 4; count of bases not matched to a gene: 4. Germline CDR1 is MNHEY and CDR2 is SMNVEV (reference sequence).

Ten or more counts support this clonotype. The genes are TRBV2 and TRBJ1-1; no firm D call. Trimming removed 6 bases at V and 2 bases at J, with 13 bases between. Looked up from germline, CDR1 is SNHLY and CDR2 is FYNNEI. The CDR3 runs to 14 residues. The CDR3 bases are TGTGCCAGCAGCCTGACACCCGTCAACACTGAAGCTTTCTTT. Encoded protein: CASSLTPVNTEAFF.

This clonotype was counted between two and nine times. The V call is TRBV5-1, the J call TRBJ1-4, with 8 bases fitting TRBD1. Germline loops: CDR1 SGHRS, CDR2 YFSETQ. Trimming at V came to 3 bases and at J to 10 bases, leaving 8 bases not matched to a gene. This CDR3 spans 14 amino acids. In nucleotides, the CDR3 is TGCGCCAGCAGCTCAGACAGGGGTTCTGGAAAACTGTTTTTT. It yields the protein CASSSDRGSGKLFF.

This clonotype was detected ten times or more. No conserved phenylalanine or tryptophan ends this CDR3, so it is likely a read error. The limits of the CDR3 on the DNA are not certain, so only TCRdb's listed CDR3 is given. The rearrangement links TRBV12-3 or TRBV12-4 to TRBJ1-2. The CDR3 totals 12 residues, both ends included. The CDR3: CASSFGRQLPII.

This clonotype was observed at least ten times. The chain recombines TRBV6-4 with TRBJ1-6, with D perhaps TRBD1 (5 bases). V lost 0 bases to trimming and J lost 12 bases, with 12 bases between them. The germline V gene has CDR1 MRHNA and CDR2 SNTAGT. This CDR3 comprises 14 residues. CDR3 sequence reads: CASSDSAGRRPLHF. The DNA for the CDR3 is TGTGCCAGCAGTGACTCAGCAGGGCGACGACCCCTCCACTTT.

This clonotype was seen more than once but under ten times. V usage is TRBV7-2 and J usage is TRBJ2-5; tentatively, D is TRBD1 (6 bases). The CDR3 length is 13 residues. The V end was cut by 2 bases, the J end by 4 bases, with 8 bases between. Germline V gene data show CDR1 as SGHTA and CDR2 as FQGNSA. CDR3 DNA sequence: TGTGCCAGCAGCTTACAACAGGGAGAGACCCAGTACTTC. Protein sequence: CASSLQQGETQYF.

At least ten counts were recorded for this clonotype. The chain combines TRBV4-1 with TRBJ1-4, with TRBD1 as a possible D gene (5 bases). Trimming took off 4 bases at V and 5 bases at J, with 14 bases between the two ends. The CDR3 covers 15 residues. The germline CDR1 and CDR2 sequences are MGHRA and YSYEKL. The CDR3 DNA is TGCGCCAGCAGCCGCGACAGAAATACCAATGAAAAACTGTTTTTT. This codes for CASSRDRNTNEKLFF.

The J gene is TRBJ2-7, the V gene TRBV29-1; 10 nucleotides align to TRBD2. Germline CDR1 is SQVTM and CDR2 is ANQGSEA. This CDR3 comprises 19 residues. V lost 7 bases to trimming and J lost 3 bases; unmatched junction nucleotides: 24. CDR3 protein: CSASLPPGASSGSVYEQYF. In DNA form, the CDR3 reads TGCAGCGCGTCGTTGCCTCCGGGAGCTTCTAGCGGGAGCGTCTACGAGCAGTACTTC.

This chain links TRBV7-2 with TRBJ2-3, with 7 bases matching TRBD2. Germline V lookup: CDR1 SGHTA, CDR2 FQGNSA. The CDR3 spans 12 residues. Written as DNA, the CDR3 is TGTGGGGGGGGAACTGAGACAGATACGCAGTATTTT. Translating gives CGGGTETDTQYF.

V and J are TRBV7-9 and TRBJ1-1, with TRBD1 as a possible D gene (6 bases). The CDR3 sequence is 14 residues long. In germline, CDR1 is SEHNR, CDR2 FQNEAQ (reference sequence). With 3 bases removed from V and 6 bases from J, the gap between germline ends came to 14 bases. The CDR3 nucleotides are TGTGCCAGCAGCTTCATACAGGGAGGGGCTGAAGCTTTCTTT. This sequence encodes CASSFIQGGAEAFF. The complete variable domain, with remaining parts taken from reference TRBV7-9 and TRBJ1-1, reads DTGVSQNPRHKITKRGQNVTFRCDPISEHNRLYWYRQTLGQGPEFLTYFQNEAQLEKSRLLSDRFSAERPKGSFSTLEIQRTEQGDSAMYLCASSFIQGGAEAFFGQGTRLTVV.

The chain uses TRBV30 and TRBJ2-7; no reliable D call. Trimming left V 0 bases short and J 0 bases short, with 18 bases between. Germline assignment: CDR1 GTSNPN and CDR2 SVGIG (reference sequence). The CDR3 contains 17 residues. The CDR3 coding sequence is TGTGCCTGGAGTGTACGCCCCTCGCGTCTGAGCTCCTACGAGCAGTACTTC. Protein: CAWSVRPSRLSSYEQYF.

This clonotype was counted ten times or more. The gene calls are TRBV12-3 or TRBV12-4 and TRBJ2-3; tentative D call: TRBD2 (7 bases). This CDR3 is built from 15 residues. The ends were cut back, 3 bases at V and 5 bases at J, with 15 bases in the middle. CDR3 sequence reads: CASSLGAGVVDTQYF. CDR3 coding DNA: TGTGCCAGCAGTTTGGGGGCGGGGGTTGTAGATACGCAGTATTTT.